Below are 5 T cell receptor beta chains sequenced from a single sample in a study of blood T cell repertoires in COVID-19. The repertoire was sequenced with immunoSEQ multiplex PCR; TCRdb's copy has only in-frame clones and lacks some. The sample lists around 310,000 clones, around 90% occurring once. The sequencing sample was made of peripheral blood. These receptors all come from a woman between 40 and 55 years old with COVID-19, enrolled during active disease.

This clone was recorded once. The J gene is TRBJ1-1, the V gene TRBV5-1, with 7 bases aligning to TRBD1. The CDR3 loop spans 16 amino acids. CDR1 and CDR2 (germline): SGHRS, YFSETQ. V trimming: 4 bases; J trimming: 1 base; junction bases outside the gene matches: 10. CDR3 bases: TGCGCCAGCAGCACCCTCCCCGGGACAGCGAACACTGAAGCTTTCTTT. This codes for CASSTLPGTANTEAFF.

This chain connects TRBV5-1 to TRBJ2-5; 11 bases map to TRBD2. V shed 4 bases and J 1 base; nucleotides not matched to a gene: 6. Germline V gene lookup returns CDR1 SGHRS and CDR2 YFSETQ. This CDR3 spans 16 amino acids. Here the CDR3 DNA reads TGCGCCAGCAGCGTTCAACTAGCGGGGGCCCAAGAGACCCAGTACTTC. Its translation is CASSVQLAGAQETQYF.

The genes are TRBV3-1 (or the pseudogene TRBV3-2) and TRBJ1-5; a possible D gene is TRBD1 (6 bases). V gave up 0 bases and J gave up 2 bases, with 17 bases separating them. The CDR3 length is 18 residues. The germline CDR1 and CDR2 sequences are LGHDT and YNNKEL (reference sequence). The chain's CDR3 is CASSQDGRGAGGNQPQHF. The CDR3 region has the DNA TGTGCCAGCAGCCAAGATGGGAGGGGGGCTGGAGGCAATCAGCCCCAGCATTTT.

The rearrangement links TRBV28 to TRBJ1-4, with 7 positions matching TRBD1. Losses at the gene ends were 3 bases for V and 6 bases for J; bases not matched to a gene: 4. Germline CDR1 reads MDHEN; CDR2 reads SYDVKM. This CDR3 region has 14 residues. The CDR3: CASSLPGGYEKLFF. CDR3 bases: TGTGCCAGCAGTTTGCCAGGGGGATATGAAAAACTGTTTTTT.

This clone was seen once. The chain employs TRBV15 and TRBJ1-3; TRBD1 matches 7 bases. The CDR3 is 15 amino acids. The V gene end was trimmed by 5 bases and the J gene end by 4 bases; junction bases not matched to a gene: 8. Per the germline V gene, CDR1 is LNHNV and CDR2 is YYDKDF (reference sequence). The CDR3 nucleotides read TGTGCCACCAGCCGCAGACAGGGTTTAGGAAACACCATATATTTT. Its translation: CATSRRQGLGNTIYF.